The 27 T cell receptor beta chains reported below all come from one sample, sequenced in a study of CD8 T cells in Susac syndrome. An input of roughly 0.45 to 1 ug of RNA was subjected to reverse transcription using random hexamers. MiXCR, run by TCRdb on the immunoSEQ multiplex PCR reads, gives a single entry per CDR3 protein. The sample holds 200,000 or so distinct CDR3 sequences, around 95% seen once. The material sequenced was CD8+ T cells from PBMCs. These receptors all come from a human donor with Susac syndrome.

V gene TRBV5-6 combines with J gene TRBJ2-7; no reliable D call. With 0 bases removed from V and 5 bases from J, the gap between germline ends came to 9 bases. CDR3 size: 13 residues. Germline V gene lookup returns CDR1 SGHDT and CDR2 YYEEEE. CDR3 DNA: TGTGCCAGCAGCTTGGTTACGGTCAACGAGCAGTACTTC. As protein: CASSLVTVNEQYF.

This clonotype was counted once. The chain carries TRBV29-1 and TRBJ2-1, with 8 bases that match TRBD1. The V gene's germline CDR1 is SQVTM and CDR2 ANQGSEA. The CDR3 totals 16 residues. With 3 bases clipped from V and 2 bases from J, the junction kept 9 bases outside the gene matches. The CDR3 here is CSVDLLMGQAYNEQFF. For the CDR3, the DNA is TGCAGCGTTGATCTTTTAATGGGACAGGCCTACAATGAGCAGTTCTTC.

The chain combines TRBV30 with TRBJ1-1; possibly TRBD1 for D (5 bases). Trimming took off 2 bases at V and 3 bases at J, with 13 bases between the two ends. This CDR3 has 14 amino acids. The V gene's germline CDR1 is GTSNPN and CDR2 SVGIG (reference sequence). The CDR3 region has the DNA TGTGCCTGGAGTTTGGGGCGCGGATACACTGAAGCTTTCTTT. Protein: CAWSLGRGYTEAFF.

The V gene is TRBV20-1, the J gene TRBJ2-5, with 9 bases identical to TRBD2. In germline, CDR1 is DFQATT, CDR2 SNEGSKA (reference sequence). CDR3 length: 14 amino acids. The trim removed 3 bases at V and 4 bases at J, leaving 6 bases unmatched. This CDR3 reads CSASGGGALETQYF. The CDR3 DNA reads TGCAGTGCTAGTGGCGGGGGGGCCTTAGAGACCCAGTACTTC.

CDR3 sequence (DNA): TGCAGTGCTCCAACGACAGGTTACACTGAAGCTTTCTTT. Its translation: CSAPTTGYTEAFF. The chain uses TRBV20-1 and TRBJ1-1; a possible D gene is TRBD1 (6 bases). V was shortened by 5 bases and J by 3 bases, with 13 bases between the two germline ends. The CDR3 has 13 amino acids. Looked up from germline, CDR1 is DFQATT and CDR2 is SNEGSKA (reference sequence).

The chain uses TRBV20-1 and TRBJ2-7, with D possibly being TRBD1 or TRBD2 (6 bases each). Trimming left V 3 bases short and J 3 bases short, with 15 bases between. CDR3 size: 14 residues. Germline assignment: CDR1 DFQATT and CDR2 SNEGSKA (reference sequence). CDR3 nucleotide sequence: TGCAGTGCTAGGGGGGCGGGATCGAGCTACGAGCAGTACTTC. This codes for CSARGAGSSYEQYF.

The chain joins TRBV20-1 to TRBJ2-7, with D possibly TRBD2 on 5 matching bases. The CDR3 is 14 residues long. V was pared by 0 bases and J by 1 base, with 10 bases between. Per the germline V gene, CDR1 is DFQATT and CDR2 is SNEGSKA (reference sequence). The DNA of the CDR3 is TGCAGTGCTAGAGAACTAGTGGTTTCCTACGAGCAGTACTTC. Protein: CSARELVVSYEQYF.

The CDR3 nucleotides are TGTGCCATCAGTGAGTCGATCGGGTTCAGCTACGAGCAGTACTTC. It specifies CAISESIGFSYEQYF. The chain uses TRBV10-3 and TRBJ2-7, with D unresolved. V lost 0 bases and J 3 bases, leaving 12 bases between the germline ends. The CDR3 has 15 amino acids. The germline V gene encodes CDR1 ENHRY and CDR2 SYGVKD.

The chain has TRBV27 and TRBJ2-1, with a possible D match to TRBD2 (6 bases). Looked up from germline, CDR1 is MNHEY and CDR2 is SMNVEV (reference sequence). Trimming shortened V by 6 bases and J by 7 bases, and 10 bases separated the two germline ends. The CDR3 length is 12 residues. CDR3 loop: CASSQGLNEQFF. CDR3 bases: TGTGCCAGCAGCCAGGGACTGAATGAGCAGTTCTTC.

The CDR3 sequence is CASSYTSGNTGELFF. The DNA for the CDR3 is TGTGCCAGCAGTTATACTAGCGGCAACACCGGGGAGCTGTTTTTT. The chain recombines TRBV6-5 with TRBJ2-2; 8 bases agree with TRBD2. Germline CDR1 reads MNHEY; CDR2 reads SVGAGI. The trim removed 3 bases at V and 2 bases at J, leaving 2 bases unmatched. CDR3 length: 15 amino acids.

This sequence joins TRBV19 and TRBJ2-2; D uncertain. The germline V and J ends were trimmed by 5 bases and 0 bases, with 7 bases remaining between them. Germline-derived CDR1 and CDR2 are LNHDA and SQIVND (reference sequence). The CDR3 is 14 residues long. As DNA, the CDR3 is TGTGCCAGTAGTCCGGGTTCGAACACCGGGGAGCTGTTTTTT. This codes for CASSPGSNTGELFF.

This chain connects TRBV11-2 to TRBJ2-1; D is undetermined. The V gene lost 3 bases and the J gene lost 9 bases, with 9 bases spanning the gap. Per the germline V gene, CDR1 is SGHAT and CDR2 is FQNNGV. The CDR3 is 12 residues long. CDR3 sequence reads: CASSFSGGEQFF. CDR3 bases: TGTGCCAGCAGCTTTTCAGGTGGTGAGCAGTTCTTC.

The chain combines TRBV5-1 with TRBJ2-5, with D maybe TRBD1 (6 bases). This CDR3 has 15 residues. V was pared by 3 bases and J by 2 bases, with 14 bases between. In germline, CDR1 is SGHRS, CDR2 YFSETQ. The CDR3 is CASSSSGDKQETQYF. The CDR3 DNA is TGCGCCAGCAGCTCGTCAGGGGACAAGCAAGAGACCCAGTACTTC.

This clonotype has a single count. The chain couples TRBV9 to TRBJ2-7; TRBD1 might be the D (6 bases). The CDR3 has 14 residues. The V end lost 0 bases, the J end lost 3 bases, and 10 bases lay between the germline ends. CDR1 and CDR2 from the germline V gene are SGDLS and YYNGEE. CDR3 nucleotide sequence: TGTGCCAGCAGCGTAGGGGGGCCCAACTACGAGCAGTACTTC. It is translated as CASSVGGPNYEQYF. The complete variable domain, with remaining parts taken from reference TRBV9 and TRBJ2-7, reads DSGVTQTPKHLITATGQRVTLRCSPRSGDLSVYWYQQSLDQGLQFLIQYYNGEERAKGNILERFSAQQFPDLHSELNLSSLELGDSALYFCASSVGGPNYEQYFGPGTRLTVT.

The chain is built from TRBV29-1 and TRBJ1-2, with D perhaps TRBD1 (5 bases). The CDR3 extends over 13 amino acids. Per germline, CDR1 SQVTM and CDR2 ANQGSEA. The V gene lost 7 bases and the J gene lost 4 bases, with 16 bases spanning the gap. CDR3 sequence (DNA): TGCAGCGGGGGCCAGGCTCGGGGCTATGGCTACACCTTC. Protein: CSGGQARGYGYTF.

This chain links TRBV5-1 with TRBJ1-1; 7 positions agree with TRBD1. Per the germline V gene, CDR1 is SGHRS and CDR2 is YFSETQ. The CDR3 covers 14 residues. V lost 4 bases, J lost 1 base, and 4 bases stayed unmatched. The CDR3 here is CASSQGTENTEAFF. CDR3 nucleotides: TGCGCCAGCAGCCAAGGGACAGAGAACACTGAAGCTTTCTTT.

The chain combines TRBV29-1 with TRBJ1-2; perhaps TRBD1 as D (5 bases). The CDR3 totals 15 residues. Trimming took off 6 bases at V and 4 bases at J, with 21 bases between the two ends. Germline V CDR1 and CDR2: SQVTM, ANQGSEA. This CDR3 reads CSVSLEGPAIYGYTF. The CDR3, as DNA: TGCAGCGTGAGCCTCGAGGGACCGGCAATCTATGGCTACACCTTC.

The V and J genes are TRBV3-1 and TRBJ2-7, with 10 bases lining up with TRBD2. The CDR3 contains 18 residues. The germline gives CDR1 LGHDT, CDR2 YNNKEL (reference sequence). V was pared by 4 bases and J by 2 bases, with 14 bases of the junction left unmatched. CDR3 sequence: CASSPFLPGTSEAYEQYF. The CDR3 DNA sequence: TGTGCCAGCAGCCCCTTCCTACCCGGGACTAGCGAAGCCTACGAGCAGTACTTC.

The chain couples TRBV9 to TRBJ2-1, with 8 bases aligning to TRBD2. This CDR3 is built from 16 residues. Trimming removed 1 base from V and 2 bases from J; junction bases left unmatched: 5. The V gene's germline CDR1 is SGDLS and CDR2 YYNGEE. The CDR3 DNA reads as TGTGCCAGCAGCGTATCCTCGGGACTAGCCTACAATGAGCAGTTCTTC. This gives the protein CASSVSSGLAYNEQFF.

This chain links TRBV11-2 with TRBJ2-1; D gene unclear. Per germline, CDR1 SGHAT and CDR2 FQNNGV. This CDR3 has 12 residues. Trimming left V 5 bases short and J 10 bases short, with 12 bases between. This chain's CDR3 is CASSDGPDEQFF. The CDR3 coding sequence is TGTGCCAGCAGCGACGGACCGGACGAGCAGTTCTTC.

The chain is built from TRBV27 and TRBJ1-2; a possible D gene is TRBD1 (5 bases). Trimming shortened V by 4 bases and J by 3 bases, and 9 bases separated the two germline ends. CDR3 length equals 13 residues. Germline V gene data show CDR1 as MNHEY and CDR2 as SMNVEV (reference sequence). The CDR3 sequence is CASSYGADYGYTF. CDR3 nucleotide sequence: TGTGCCAGCAGTTATGGGGCCGACTATGGCTACACCTTC.

The rearrangement joins TRBV24-1 to TRBJ2-2; 8 nucleotides agree with TRBD2. Germline trimming cut 1 base from V and 3 bases from J; bases unmatched to any gene: 3. The CDR3 loop spans 16 amino acids. Germline assignment: CDR1 KGHDR and CDR2 SFDVKD. The CDR3 nucleotides are TGTGCCACCAGTGATTTAGCCGGGAGGGACACCGGGGAGCTGTTTTTT. Protein sequence: CATSDLAGRDTGELFF.

This chain connects TRBV5-1 to TRBJ2-2; TRBD1 matches at 8 bases. The CDR3 has 14 residues. Per the germline V gene, CDR1 is SGHRS and CDR2 is YFSETQ. With V trimmed by 2 bases and J by 4 bases, 1 base remained unmatched. The CDR3 bases are TGCGCCAGCAGCTTTCAGGGGGCCACCGGGGAGCTGTTTTTT. Its translation is CASSFQGATGELFF.

The J gene is TRBJ2-2, the V gene TRBV28, with TRBD2 matching over 11 bases. Germline V gives CDR1 MDHEN, CDR2 SYDVKM. This CDR3 has 18 residues. V was clipped by 6 bases and J by 1 base; unmatched bases: 10. Written as DNA, the CDR3 is TGTGCCAGCAGCCCCACTGTGCTAGCGGGAGGGAACACCGGGGAGCTGTTTTTT. Amino acids: CASSPTVLAGGNTGELFF.

The genes are TRBV30 and TRBJ2-7, with TRBD1 matching 7 bases. V dropped 0 bases and J dropped 5; count of bases not matched to a gene: 4. The CDR3 is made up of 13 amino acids. CDR1 GTSNPN and CDR2 SVGIG come from the germline V gene (reference sequence). The CDR3 here is CAWSVQGTDEQYF. The CDR3 nucleotides read TGTGCCTGGAGTGTACAGGGGACCGACGAGCAGTACTTC.

The chain uses TRBV20-1 and TRBJ2-1, with 10 bases fitting TRBD2. The V segment lost 0 bases and the J segment 10 bases; nucleotides outside the gene matches: 15. The CDR3 is 17 residues long. Germline assignment: CDR1 DFQATT and CDR2 SNEGSKA (reference sequence). The CDR3 DNA is TGCAGTGCTAGAGATCGGTGGCTAGCGGGAGTGTTCGGCGAGCAGTTCTTC. It yields the protein CSARDRWLAGVFGEQFF.

The rearrangement uses TRBV7-3 and TRBJ2-1; 12 bases fit TRBD2. The germline V gene has CDR1 SGHTA and CDR2 FQGTGA. The CDR3 has 15 residues. V shed 5 bases, J shed 7 bases, and the junction held 6 bases outside the gene matches. CDR3 nucleotides: TGTGCCAGCAGCGATGGACTAGCGGGACCTAATGAGCAGTTCTTC. Residues: CASSDGLAGPNEQFF.